What follows is one T cell receptor (beta chain) and its context. Its target is not known. Libraries were prepared by immunoSEQ multiplex PCR; TCRdb keeps only in-frame clonotypes and omits some of them. The sample yields roughly 24,000 clones, approximately 80% seen once. This record comes from a study of radiotherapy plus CTLA-4 blockade in lung cancer. Across the whole study: Objective responses were seen in 18% of patients, disease control in approximately 30%. Study outcomes and limitations: Early blood T cell clone dynamics reportedly forecast response best, with interferon-beta. There was expansion of tumor-derived TCR clones in blood after radiotherapy plus ipilimumab.

Material: peripheral blood, obtained from a patient treated with radiotherapy plus ipilimumab. The clonotype was recovered from a human donor with non-small cell lung cancer that progressed on radiotherapy plus ipilimumab.

CDR3 sequence: CASTGTSGNQETQYF. The CDR3 coding sequence is TGTGCCAGCACCGGGACTAGCGGAAACCAAGAGACCCAGTACTTC. The chain couples TRBV7-9 to TRBJ2-5; 11 bases agree with TRBD2. The CDR3 is 15 amino acids. V lost 7 bases, J lost 0 bases, and 4 bases stayed unmatched. Germline CDR1 and CDR2: SEHNR and FQNEAQ (reference sequence).